One sample yielded the 6 T cell receptor beta chains listed below, sequenced in a study of OX40 agonist ivuxolimab in advanced cancers. Only in-frame clones appear in the TCRdb table, and some are missing; sequencing was by immunoSEQ multiplex PCR. The table lists fewer than 35,000 clones, around nine tenths of them singletons. The sample was CD4+ or CD8+ T cells sorted from blood, taken in a trial of the OX40 agonist ivuxolimab. The receptor source for this set is an adult with an advanced solid tumor such as melanoma, head and neck, liver or kidney cancer.

The rearrangement uses TRBV5-5 and TRBJ1-1, with 11 bases lining up with TRBD1. The CDR3 loop spans 17 amino acids. The germline V gene encodes CDR1 SGHKS and CDR2 YYEKEE (reference sequence). V was clipped by 0 bases and J by 3 bases; unmatched bases: 7. The CDR3 coding sequence is TGTGCCAGCAGCTTGGCCGTTGGACAGGGGGCCTACACTGAAGCTTTCTTT. It is translated as CASSLAVGQGAYTEAFF.

This chain joins TRBV12-5 and TRBJ2-1; 9 bases fit TRBD1. The J segment lost 3 bases and the V segment lost 2 bases, leaving 11 bases of the junction unmatched. The CDR3 has 18 residues. The germline V gene encodes CDR1 LGHNT and CDR2 FRNRAP. The CDR3 is CASGLITGGKASYNEQFF. The CDR3 nucleotides are TGTGCTAGTGGTTTGATAACAGGGGGCAAGGCGAGCTACAATGAGCAGTTCTTC.

The rearrangement joins TRBV29-1 to TRBJ1-6; no definite D call. V lost 2 bases to trimming and J lost 7 bases, with 9 bases between them. Germline CDR1 and CDR2: SQVTM and ANQGSEA. This CDR3 has 13 residues. CDR3 coding DNA: TGCAGCGTTGAAACCGGCGGCAATTCACCCCTCCACTTT. This codes for CSVETGGNSPLHF.

The chain has TRBV19 and TRBJ2-6, with D possibly matching TRBD2 (5 bases). Per the germline V gene, CDR1 is LNHDA and CDR2 is SQIVND (reference sequence). CDR3 size: 16 residues. The V gene lost 3 bases and the J gene lost 0 bases, with 9 bases spanning the gap. CDR3 amino acids: CASSIGLSSGANVLTF. The CDR3 DNA sequence: TGTGCCAGTAGTATTGGACTGTCCTCTGGGGCCAACGTCCTGACTTTC.

The rearrangement joins TRBV5-4 to TRBJ2-1, with D unresolved. Germline V gene lookup returns CDR1 SGHNT and CDR2 YYREEE (reference sequence). This CDR3 has 11 amino acids. With 2 bases removed from V and 6 bases from J, the gap between germline ends came to 3 bases. Here the CDR3 DNA reads TGTGCCAGCAGCTTTGTCAATGAGCAGTTCTTC. It is translated as CASSFVNEQFF.

This rearrangement joins TRBV11-2 to TRBJ2-7; D gene uncertain. The CDR3 runs to 14 residues. The germline CDR1 and CDR2 sequences are SGHAT and FQNNGV. With 0 bases removed from V and 3 bases from J, the gap between germline ends came to 9 bases. The CDR3 nucleotides read TGTGCCAGCAGCTTAGATGGAGCGCACTACGAGCAGTACTTC. Residues: CASSLDGAHYEQYF.